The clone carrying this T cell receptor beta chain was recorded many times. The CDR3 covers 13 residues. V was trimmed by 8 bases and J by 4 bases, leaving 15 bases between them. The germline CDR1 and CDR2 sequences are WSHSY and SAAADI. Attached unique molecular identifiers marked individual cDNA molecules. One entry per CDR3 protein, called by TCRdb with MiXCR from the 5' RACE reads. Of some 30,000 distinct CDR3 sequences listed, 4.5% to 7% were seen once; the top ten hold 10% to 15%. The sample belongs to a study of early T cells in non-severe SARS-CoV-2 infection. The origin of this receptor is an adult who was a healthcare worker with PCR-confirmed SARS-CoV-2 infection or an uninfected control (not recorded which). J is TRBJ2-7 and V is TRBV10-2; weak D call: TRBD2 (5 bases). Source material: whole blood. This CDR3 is CASAEDSFYEQYF. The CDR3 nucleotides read TGCGCCAGCGCCGAGGACTCTTTTTACGAGCAGTACTTC.